This TCR beta chain was sequenced during a study of CD8+ T cells in alopecia areata. The sample's treatment: oral pan-JAK inhibitor, 5-10 mg twice daily. As to this clone: Sequence at one end of the junction differs from germline and may be a read error.

RNA extraction and reverse transcription yielded cDNA as sequencing template. Assay: immunoSEQ multiplex PCR; the TCRdb copy retains only in-frame clones and omits some. The sample shows around 190,000 clones, approximately 56% of them seen only once. The receptor was isolated from a human donor with alopecia areata. The specimen was CD4+ T cells sorted from blood, collected at week 4, from a patient treated with tofacitinib.

This CDR3 is CASSSRTGDGADTQYF. The CDR3 nucleotides are TGTGCTAGCAGCTCTCGGACAGGGGATGGGGCAGATACGCAGTATTTT. The rearrangement uses TRBV7-7 and TRBJ2-3, with 9 bases lining up with TRBD1. The germline V gene has CDR1 SSHAT and CDR2 FNYEAQ (reference sequence). The CDR3 loop spans 16 amino acids.